This T cell receptor beta chain was recorded in a study of T cells in Graves' hyperthyroidism and ophthalmopathy. Authors of the study amplified TCR beta CDR3 regions from RNA transcripts. When the TCR CDR3 underwent first-round RT-PCR, the HTBI primer set was used. Via MiXCR, TCRdb re-called the multiplex PCR reads, giving one row per CDR3 protein. The sample shows approximately 420,000 distinct CDR3 sequences, roughly 15% of them seen only once. It was uncontrolled infection, other autoimmune disease, pregnancy or lactation that excluded patients. This CDR3 contains 12 residues. In regard to this clonotype: Possible read error: a much larger clone is one base away.

The sequenced sample was blood. The sequence came from a woman between 18 and 29 years old with Graves' hyperthyroidism. V and J are TRBV12-3 or TRBV12-4 and TRBJ2-5; D ambiguous. The DNA end is more similar to TRBJ2-1, so the J call may be wrong. In DNA, the CDR3 is TGTGCCAGCAGTTTAGCGCTGGAGACCCAGTTCTTC. Translating it yields CASSLALETQFF.